This TCR beta chain was sequenced in a study of quantifying T cell responses using KT2 cells. Study background: cDNA was made from DNase-treated RNA using alpha and beta constant primers. The T4 ligation step was estimated to exceed 9.5% efficiency under optimum conditions.

Known numbers of the T cell clone KT2 were added to PBMC. A range of KT2-to-PBMC ratios was made using fixed PBMC numbers. The germline CDR1 and CDR2 sequences are MGHRA and YSYEKL. CDR3 length: 16 residues. Trimming shortened V by 4 bases and J by 2 bases, and 15 bases separated the two germline ends. The cDNA 3' end received a ligated oligonucleotide with a UMI. An equimolar mix of RC1.1 and RC1.2 primed the beta chain across TRBC1 and TRBC2. TCR alpha and beta chains were handled separately starting at the second PCR. A single record per CDR3 protein comes from TCRdb applying MiXCR to the UMI-ligation and nested PCR reads. Counted here are tens of thousands of distinct CDR3 sequences, roughly 8% occurring once; the ten biggest clones make up approximately 15%.

The sequencing sample was made of PBMCs spiked with cells of the T cell clone KT2. The TCR sequence derives from a human donor. The chain links TRBV4-1 to TRBJ1-5, with a weak D call TRBD1 (5 bases). The CDR3 nucleotides read TGCGCCAGCAGCCTATATCAGGGAAGCGGCAATCAGCCCCAGCATTTT. Protein sequence: CASSLYQGSGNQPQHF.